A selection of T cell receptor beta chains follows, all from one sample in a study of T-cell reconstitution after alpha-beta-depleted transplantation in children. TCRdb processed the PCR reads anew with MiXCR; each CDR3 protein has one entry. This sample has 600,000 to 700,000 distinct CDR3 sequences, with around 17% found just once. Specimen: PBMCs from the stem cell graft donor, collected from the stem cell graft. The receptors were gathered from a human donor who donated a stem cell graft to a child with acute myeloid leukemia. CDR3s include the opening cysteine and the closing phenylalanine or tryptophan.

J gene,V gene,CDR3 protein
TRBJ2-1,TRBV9,CASSVEGRHYSYNEQFF
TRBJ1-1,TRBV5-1,CASSTPDSTGLNTEAFF
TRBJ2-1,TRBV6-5,CASRLTSGGYNEQFF
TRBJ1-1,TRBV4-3,CASSQGTGDFNTEAFF
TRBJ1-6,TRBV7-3,CASSSTQIGRSASPLHF
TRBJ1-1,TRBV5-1,CASRPVGGMRTEAFF
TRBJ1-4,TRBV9,CASSVDFRFGEKLFF
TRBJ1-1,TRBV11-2,CASSLDFRLRGLTEAFF
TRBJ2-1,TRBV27,CASSFRRLAGLYNEQFF
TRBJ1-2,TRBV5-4,CASSLAPGLDGYTF
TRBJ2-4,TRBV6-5,CASSYSGRGPAKNIQYF
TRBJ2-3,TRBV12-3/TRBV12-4,CASSQGQGELTDTQYF
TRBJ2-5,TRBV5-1,CASSRGLAGDETQYF
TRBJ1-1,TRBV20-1,CSARVSLNTEAFF
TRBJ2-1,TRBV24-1,CATSDLSRGLDEQFF
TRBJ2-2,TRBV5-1,CASSLDGDRNTGELFF
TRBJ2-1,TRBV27,CASSLLPGAHEQFF
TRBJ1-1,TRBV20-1,CSASAKSEAFF
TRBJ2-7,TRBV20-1,CSALLAGATYEQYF
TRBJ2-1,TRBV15,CATSVPGQGPREQFF
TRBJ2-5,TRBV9,CASSFTGSYQETQYF
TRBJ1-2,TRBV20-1,CSAKGATTGYTF
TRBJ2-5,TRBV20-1,CSARTLRDTVISQYF
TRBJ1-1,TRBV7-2,CASSLARAGVEAFF
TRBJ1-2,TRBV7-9,CASSLDGDQNYGYTF
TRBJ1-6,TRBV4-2,CASSRYKNSPLHF
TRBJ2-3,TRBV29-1,CSVPTSGWTDTQYF
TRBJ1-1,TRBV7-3,CASSLQRTMNTEAFF
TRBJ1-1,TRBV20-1,CSASSEGMNTEAFF
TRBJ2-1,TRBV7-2,CASRSAGETSYNEQFF
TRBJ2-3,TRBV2,CCGGQSTDTQYF
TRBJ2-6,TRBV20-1,CSAPSGSGANVLTF
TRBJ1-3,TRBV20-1,CSARDHRTVGRNTIYF
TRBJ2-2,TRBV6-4,CASSPGTSDTGELFF
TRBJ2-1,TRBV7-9,CASSLREAGDNEQFF
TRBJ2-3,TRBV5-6,CASTKTSASTDTQYF
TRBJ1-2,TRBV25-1,CASSVMDRDYYGYTF
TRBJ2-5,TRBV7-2,CASSSETLRETQYF
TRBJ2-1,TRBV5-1,CASSLLWRGGPYNEQFF
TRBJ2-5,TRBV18,CASSPMRGIQETQYF
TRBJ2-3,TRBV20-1,CSGYPRPGVDTQYF
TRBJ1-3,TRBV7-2,CASSYGTGLSSGNTIYF
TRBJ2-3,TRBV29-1,CSVATGSDTQYF
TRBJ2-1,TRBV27,CASRKTTELFYNEQFF
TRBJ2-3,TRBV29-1,CSVVRGPTTDTQYF
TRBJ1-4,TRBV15,CATSRDPIDPDSNEKLFF
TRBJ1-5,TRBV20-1,CSAKKAGGDNSNQPQHF
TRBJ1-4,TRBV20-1,CSARDQNRSYQKLFF
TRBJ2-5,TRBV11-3,CASSRPGQRGETQYF
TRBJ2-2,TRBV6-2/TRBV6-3,CASSPKWGAGTGELFF
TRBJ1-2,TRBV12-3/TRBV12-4,CASSTRGGLNRGYTF
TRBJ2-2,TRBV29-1,CSSRRGNTGELFF
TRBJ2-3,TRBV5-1,CASSSSQTTSTDTQYF